The source of this TCR beta chain is a study of OX40 agonist ivuxolimab in advanced cancers. Findings and caveats of the study: The mean number of expanded clones was higher in CD8+ T cells than in CD4+. Dosing at 0.1 to 3.0 mg/kg was accompanied by clonal expansion of CD4+ and CD8+ blood T cells by week 6.

Concerning this clone: The antigen remains undetermined.

Profiled with immunoSEQ multiplex PCR; TCRdb holds only in-frame clones, not every one. The data hold around 110,000 clones, with around 93% observed a single time. The TCR originated in an adult with an advanced solid tumor such as melanoma, head and neck, liver or kidney cancer. Sequenced material: CD4+ or CD8+ T cells sorted from blood, taken in a trial of the OX40 agonist ivuxolimab.

CDR3 bases: TGTGCCAGCAGTGAACTGTGGTCGAGCTCCTACGAGCAGTACTTC. This codes for CASSELWSSSYEQYF. This chain connects TRBV6-1 to TRBJ2-7, with D uncertain. Trimming left V 2 bases short and J 0 bases short, with 11 bases between. CDR1 and CDR2 (germline): MNHNS, SASEGT. The CDR3 consists of 15 residues.